Presented here are 25 T cell receptor beta chains from one specimen sequenced in a study of T cells in women clearing cervical HPV infection. The assay was immunoSEQ multiplex PCR, and TCRdb's table has in-frame clones only and misses some. This sample lists 31,000 or so clones; its ten largest clones have about 3.5%. The sample was blood buffy coat. These receptors originate from a woman between 18 and 69 years old with a cervical HPV16 infection that either progressed to CIN3+ or cleared (not recorded which).

CDR3 DNA, as far as it was read: TGTGCCGTAATACTAGCGCTTACCTACGAG. Protein product: CAVILALTYE. From start to end, the CDR3 is CAVILALTYEQYF. The chain combines TRBV2 with TRBJ2-7, with TRBD2 matching 7 bases. The read comes to an end 3 residues before the CDR3 does, leaving the germline J gene to fill in the end. The CDR3 length is 13 residues. With 11 bases clipped from V and 2 bases from J, the junction kept 9 bases outside the gene matches. Germline assignment: CDR1 SNHLY and CDR2 FYNNEI.

As concerns this clone: The read stops 3 residues short of the end of the CDR3; the missing end is completed from the germline J gene. V is TRBV19 and J is TRBJ1-5; possibly TRBD1 for D (6 bases). CDR3 length equals 12 residues. Trimming pared 8 bases from V and 3 bases from J, leaving 8 bases between. Germline V gene data show CDR1 as LNHDA and CDR2 as SQIVND (reference sequence). Here the CDR3 reads CASQGNNQPQHF. CDR3 DNA, as far as it was read: TGTGCCAGTCAGGGGAACAATCAGCCC.

Note on this clone: The read is 3 residues too short to cover the CDR3 end, so that end is filled in from the germline J gene. V usage is TRBV5-1 and J usage is TRBJ2-7; 9 nucleotides line up with TRBD1. The J segment lost 2 bases and the V segment lost 5 bases, leaving 11 bases of the junction unmatched. The germline V gene encodes CDR1 SGHRS and CDR2 YFSETQ. The CDR3 is made up of 16 amino acids. The CDR3 loop is CASSFGPGQGPYEQYF. Partial CDR3 DNA: TGCGCCAGCAGTTTTGGGCCGGGACAGGGACCCTACGAG.

Concerning this clone itself: The CDR3 goes on 3 residues after the read ends, and that part is filled in from the germline J gene. The rearrangement links TRBV30 to TRBJ2-2; D remains unclear. CDR1 and CDR2 from the germline V gene are GTSNPN and SVGIG (reference sequence). The CDR3 sequence is 13 residues long. The CDR3 loop reads CAWSVRWASPLFF. CDR3 DNA, as far as it was read: TGTGCCTGGAGTGTAAGGTGGGCCTCACCG.

About this clone: The missing CDR3 end, 3 residues past where the read stops, is filled in from the germline J gene. V usage is TRBV27 and J usage is TRBJ1-5; D is unclear. The CDR3 extends over 13 amino acids. CDR1 MNHEY and CDR2 SMNVEV come from the germline V gene (reference sequence). V was pared by 3 bases and J by 5 bases, with 8 bases between. The sequenced CDR3 bases are TGTGCCAGCAGTTTCGGGGTAGATCAGCCC. Amino acids: CASSFGVDQP. The entire CDR3 sequence reads CASSFGVDQPQHF.

Concerning this clone: The CDR3 extends 3 residues past the end of the read, so its final part is completed from the germline J gene. This rearrangement joins TRBV28 to TRBJ1-5; 10 bases map to TRBD1. Germline V lookup: CDR1 MDHEN, CDR2 SYDVKM. There are 15 residues in the CDR3. CDR3: CASRKGQGRMSPQHF. Partial CDR3 DNA: TGTGCCAGCAGGAAGGGACAGGGGAGAATGTCTCCC.

With regard to this clone: The read terminates 3 residues before the CDR3 end, so the remaining end is supplied by the germline J gene. V and J are TRBV2 and TRBJ2-1; the match to TRBD2 covers 10 bases. CDR3 size: 14 residues. Germline V CDR1 and CDR2: SNHLY, FYNNEI. V lost 8 bases to trimming and J lost 8 bases; unmatched junction nucleotides: 9. The CDR3 reads CASLSGLAIDEQFF. Partial CDR3 DNA: TGTGCCAGCCTCTCGGGACTAGCGATCGATGAG. Complete variable domain (other parts from reference TRBV2 and TRBJ2-1): EPEVTQTPSHQVTQMGQEVILRCVPISNHLYFYWYRQILGQKVEFLVSFYNNEISEKSEIFDDQFSVERPDGSNFTLKIRSTKLEDSAMYFCASLSGLAIDEQFFGPGTRLTVL.

Remarks on this clone: The read ends 3 residues shy of where the CDR3 ends; the end is completed using the germline J gene. The chain combines TRBV29-1 with TRBJ2-2; TRBD2 agrees at 9 bases. The CDR3 has 13 residues. Germline V gene sequence: CDR1 SQVTM, CDR2 ANQGSEA. Partial CDR3 DNA: TGCAGCGTTGGAGCGGGGGGAAATTCACCG. Its translation is CSVGAGGNSP. The whole CDR3 sequence is CSVGAGGNSPLFF.

To note about this clone: The CDR3 end falls 3 residues outside the read, so it is completed with the germline J gene. The J gene is TRBJ2-3, the V gene TRBV18; 10 bases match TRBD1. The trim removed 3 bases at V and 2 bases at J, leaving 2 bases unmatched. Looked up from germline, CDR1 is KGHSH and CDR2 is LQKENI. The CDR3 is 15 amino acids. CDR3 DNA, as far as it was read: TGTGCCAGCTCACCCGACAGGGGGCTCACAGATACG. It encodes CASSPDRGLTDT. The whole CDR3 reads CASSPDRGLTDTQYF.

On this clone: The read terminates 3 residues before the CDR3 end, so the remaining end is supplied by the germline J gene. The chain is built from TRBV20-1 and TRBJ2-7; tentative D call: TRBD2 (6 bases). The CDR3 loop spans 15 amino acids. Germline V gene data show CDR1 as DFQATT and CDR2 as SNEGSKA (reference sequence). The germline V and J ends were trimmed by 0 bases and 1 base, with 13 bases remaining between them. The sequenced CDR3 bases are TGCAGTGCTAGAGATCCGAGGGACTTATCCTACGAG. Amino acid sequence: CSARDPRDLSYE. The entire CDR3 reads CSARDPRDLSYEQYF.

A note on this clone: The read terminates 3 residues before the CDR3 end, so the remaining end is supplied by the germline J gene. The chain links TRBV7-2 to TRBJ2-2, with 9 nucleotides matching TRBD1. This CDR3 spans 15 amino acids. CDR1 and CDR2 from the germline V gene are SGHTA and FQGNSA. Partial CDR3 DNA: TGTGCCAGCAGTTTGACCGGGACAGGGAATGAAAAG. Translated: CASSLTGTGNEK. The full CDR3 is CASSLTGTGNEKLFF.

In the case of this clone: The CDR3 end is not reached by the read, which stops 3 residues before it; the germline J gene fills it in. The chain is built from TRBV20-1 and TRBJ2-7; 15 positions match TRBD2. Germline CDR1 reads DFQATT; CDR2 reads SNEGSKA (reference sequence). The CDR3 has 15 amino acids. The junction had 5 bases not matched to a gene; V was cut back by 5 bases and J by 3 bases. CDR3 sequence: CSAVGTSGRNYEQYF. The covered CDR3 bases are TGCAGTGCTGTAGGGACTAGCGGGAGGAACTACGAG.

Remarks on this clone: The read ends 3 residues shy of where the CDR3 ends; the end is completed using the germline J gene. The chain joins TRBV5-1 to TRBJ2-3; 9 nucleotides match TRBD1. The germline V gene has CDR1 SGHRS and CDR2 YFSETQ. The CDR3 spans 15 residues. J lost 0 bases, V lost 5 bases, and 4 bases had no gene match. CDR3: CASRRQGGSTDTQYF. The DNA read from the CDR3 is TGCGCCAGCAGGCGACAGGGGGGGAGCACAGATACG.

Points on this clone: The read falls 3 residues short of the CDR3 end, and the missing part is taken from the germline J gene. The V and J genes are TRBV12-3 or TRBV12-4 and TRBJ2-3; D perhaps matches TRBD2 (5 bases). V lost 3 bases to trimming and J lost 0 bases, with 13 bases between them. The CDR3 is 16 amino acids. CDR3: CASSLSPAASTDTQYF. The covered CDR3 bases are TGTGCCAGCAGTTTGTCCCCAGCGGCAAGCACAGATACG.

With respect to this clone: The CDR3 goes on 3 residues after the read ends, and that part is filled in from the germline J gene. The V gene is TRBV30, the J gene TRBJ1-4; 9 bases map to TRBD1. The J segment lost 6 bases and the V segment lost 2 bases, leaving 7 bases of the junction unmatched. This CDR3 is built from 15 residues. From germline, CDR1 is GTSNPN and CDR2 SVGIG (reference sequence). The DNA read from the CDR3 is TGTGCCTGGAGTACCGGACAGGGGACGGATGAAAAA. Encoded protein: CAWSTGQGTDEK. The full CDR3 reads CAWSTGQGTDEKLFF.

Comment on this clone: Read coverage stops 3 residues before the CDR3 terminus; the germline J gene supplies the remainder. This chain joins TRBV6-2 or TRBV6-3 and TRBJ2-6; 8 nucleotides agree with TRBD1. Per germline, CDR1 MNHEY and CDR2 SVGEGT. The CDR3 totals 17 residues. V gave up 5 bases and J gave up 0 bases; unmatched junction bases: 6. The CDR3 bases that were read are TGTGCCAGCAGTCTCGTCACAGGGGGCTCTGGGGCCAACGTC. Its translation is CASSLVTGGSGANV. The whole CDR3 sequence reads CASSLVTGGSGANVLTF.

As for this clone: The observed sequence ends 3 residues before the CDR3 terminus, with the missing tail filled in from the germline J gene. V usage is TRBV7-9 and J usage is TRBJ1-2; D unresolved. The CDR3 has 13 residues. Germline V gene sequence: CDR1 SEHNR, CDR2 FQNEAQ (reference sequence). The CDR3 DNA, read in part, is TGTGCCAGCAGCCAAGCTAACCCCAATGAC. Residues: CASSQANPND. In full, the CDR3 is CASSQANPNDYTF.

As regards this clone: The sequence runs out 3 residues before the end of the CDR3; the remainder is reconstructed from the germline J gene. The chain joins TRBV18 to TRBJ1-1; unclear D gene. This CDR3 spans 14 amino acids. CDR1 and CDR2 from the germline V gene are KGHSH and LQKENI. The DNA read from the CDR3 is TGTGCCAGCTCACCAGAGACTAGCGTACAGACA. Translated: CASSPETSVQT. The full CDR3 reads CASSPETSVQTAFF.

CDR3 bases read: TGTGCCAGCAGCTTGAAACTAGCGGGAGACTACGAG. It translates to CASSLKLAGDYE. The complete CDR3 protein is CASSLKLAGDYEQYF. The V and J genes are TRBV5-4 and TRBJ2-7; 11 bases agree with TRBD2. The sequenced fragment ends 3 residues before the CDR3 boundary, so the rest is inferred from the germline J gene. The V gene end was trimmed by 1 base and the J gene end by 3 bases; junction bases not matched to a gene: 3. This CDR3 is built from 15 residues. Per the germline V gene, CDR1 is SGHNT and CDR2 is YYREEE (reference sequence).

Regarding this clone: The observed sequence ends 3 residues before the CDR3 terminus, with the missing tail filled in from the germline J gene. This chain connects TRBV16 to TRBJ1-5; D gene unclear. The CDR3 is 16 amino acids. With 0 bases removed from V and 3 bases from J, the gap between germline ends came to 12 bases. The germline CDR1 and CDR2 sequences are KGHSY and FQNENV. The CDR3 loop reads CASSQSSGQDNQPQHF. The CDR3 DNA, read in part, is TGTGCCAGCAGCCAATCGTCCGGCCAGGACAATCAGCCC.

Turning to this clone: The CDR3 goes on 3 residues after the read ends, and that part is filled in from the germline J gene. The chain is built from TRBV7-2 and TRBJ2-3, with D possibly TRBD2 on 6 matching bases. Trimming took 8 bases from V and 3 from J, leaving 18 bases between them. Germline CDR1 SGHTA, CDR2 FQGNSA. This CDR3 spans 15 amino acids. CDR3 sequence: CASGWRGGGTDTQYF. Partial CDR3 DNA: TGTGCCAGCGGGTGGCGGGGAGGCGGTACAGATACG.

Details on this clone: The read terminates 3 residues before the CDR3 end, so the remaining end is supplied by the germline J gene. This chain links TRBV5-5 with TRBJ2-1; 7 nucleotides match TRBD1. Germline V gene sequence: CDR1 SGHKS, CDR2 YYEKEE (reference sequence). The junction had 7 bases not matched to a gene; V was cut back by 3 bases and J by 4 bases. This CDR3 comprises 15 residues. The CDR3 region is CASSSQGRDYNEQFF. Partial CDR3 DNA: TGTGCCAGCAGCTCACAGGGGCGAGATTACAATGAG. Drawing the rest from reference TRBV5-5 and TRBJ2-1, the complete variable domain is DAGVTQSPTHLIKTRGQQVTLRCSPISGHKSVSWYQQVLGQGPQFIFQYYEKEERGRGNFPDRFSARQFPNYSSELNVNALLLGDSALYLCASSSQGRDYNEQFFGPGTRLTVL.

As for this clone: The missing CDR3 end, 3 residues past where the read stops, is filled in from the germline J gene. The chain is built from TRBV2 and TRBJ2-1, with 9 bases lining up with TRBD1. Trimming at V came to 5 bases and at J to 5 bases, leaving 13 bases not matched to a gene. The CDR3 is 17 amino acids. Germline CDR1 SNHLY, CDR2 FYNNEI. The CDR3 bases that were read are TGTGCCAGCAGTAGCCCCTACCGGGACAGGGCCAACAATGAG. It translates to CASSSPYRDRANNE. The full-length CDR3 reads as CASSSPYRDRANNEQFF.

Regarding this clone: The sequence runs out 3 residues before the end of the CDR3; the remainder is reconstructed from the germline J gene. The genes are TRBV20-1 and TRBJ2-7; TRBD2 agrees at 8 bases. With 0 bases clipped from V and 0 bases from J, the junction kept 10 bases outside the gene matches. Germline lookup yields CDR1 DFQATT and CDR2 SNEGSKA (reference sequence). This CDR3 is 17 amino acids long. CDR3 residues: CSARDRAGATFSYEQYF. The covered CDR3 bases are TGCAGTGCTAGAGATCGAGCGGGGGCCACTTTCTCCTACGAG.

Comment on this clone: The read falls 3 residues short of the CDR3 end, and the missing part is taken from the germline J gene. The chain employs TRBV18 and TRBJ2-6, with D possibly being TRBD1 or TRBD2 (5 bases each). Trimming removed 3 bases at V and 2 bases at J, with 14 bases between. Germline values: CDR1 KGHSH, CDR2 LQKENI. CDR3 length: 17 residues. CDR3 bases read: TGTGCCAGCTCACCTGAGGGGATTGGGACTGGGGCCAACGTC. Translating gives CASSPEGIGTGANV. The full CDR3 protein reads CASSPEGIGTGANVLTF.